The rows below give T cell receptor beta chains drawn from one sample of a study of blood T cell repertoires in COVID-19. Libraries were prepared by immunoSEQ multiplex PCR; TCRdb keeps only in-frame clonotypes and omits some of them. The sample has 90,000 to 100,000 clones; roughly 82% are singletons. Sequences were obtained from peripheral blood. The receptors were sampled from a man between 65 and 85 years old with active or convalescent COVID-19. CDR3s include the opening cysteine and the closing phenylalanine or tryptophan.

TRBV7-9 | CASSSESGSGQPQHF
TRBV3-1/TRBV3-2 | CASSQDRTLATDTQYF
TRBV6-5 | CASSTGTRRGYTF
TRBV6-5 | CASRTTGEYYGYTF
TRBV11-1 | CASSSLKELTYEQYF
TRBV7-9 | CALGPGGTEAFF
TRBV21-1 | CASSSTGELDGNEQFF
TRBV7-3 | CASSAGNSNTGELFF
TRBV9 | CASSVGSGGANEQFF
TRBV7-8 | CASRETGALNTEAFF
TRBV5-1 | CASSLGGTDTYEQYF
TRBV27 | CASSNYRADNQPQHF
TRBV7-8 | CASSHRNSGAYQETQYF